This T cell receptor (beta chain) came from a study of beta chain features in type 1 diabetes (dated by TCRdb to the late 2010s). Study-level background: Mean age, gender distribution, total cell number and subset yield were not different between patients and healthy donors. A total of 107,917,701 sorted cells were examined across all samples, and the number of cells per subset was strongly correlated with RNA yield. In the study, recently diagnosed type 1 diabetes patients and matched healthy donors were compared on the TCRB repertoires of their sorted circulating CD4+ T cell subsets. Regulatory and stem cell-like memory subsets were obtained from only 8 patients and roughly 8 healthy donors, while naive and central memory subsets were obtained from all 30 or so donors.

The entire amount of isolated RNA was reverse transcribed using the High Capacity cDNA Reverse Transcription Kit, so the sequenced TCRB transcripts were expressed ones. Deep immunoSEQ sequencing was performed on naive, central memory and regulatory T cell samples, with an average of roughly 3.6 million total reads per sample. After sorted cells were lysed in RLT buffer, RNA was extracted with DNase-treated RNeasy Micro or Mini kits, with the choice depending on cell number. Each cell subset was processed on its own to prevent cross-contamination, while patient and healthy donor samples were processed together. TCRB sequences were amplified from cDNA with the immunoSEQ multiplex PCR, producing 87-bp fragments spanning the CDR3 region. Amplicons were sequenced on the Illumina HiSeq platform. In the paper's pipeline: PCR bias was computationally corrected using synthetic template baselines, reads within Hamming distance 2 were collapsed, and singletons that could not be merged were discarded. Reads were aligned to IMGT to assign V, D and J genes, CDR3 length, and insertions or deletions at six rearrangement sites. Within each subset, clonotype counts were normalized to the number of sorted cells before true diversity and Gini coefficients were calculated with the tcR R package. The overlap coefficient, calculated on TCRB nucleotide sequences, was used to quantify repertoire sharing. Imported from immuneACCESS, the table was reduced by TCRdb to in-frame sequences with V and J called. These copies leave out some clones; in studies compared against another copy, an unresolved V gene accounts for under half, and the cause of the remainder is not known. V and J calls and clone size are given by that table; D and trimming were obtained from the DNA. This sample holds over 100,000 clones; roughly 15% were observed only once. Roughly 2.5% of the sample belongs to the ten largest clones.

CDR1 and CDR2 were assigned from the germline V gene (reference sequence) as GTSNPN and SVGIG. The trim is 8 bases for V and 3 bases for J, with a gap of 16 bases between the germline ends. Counted from cysteine to phenylalanine, this CDR3 has 14 amino acids. The only DNA kept is the CDR3, 42 bases in frame from the first base. Turning to this clone: Its recognized antigen is unknown. Base qualities are not provided; no much larger clone lies one nucleotide away.

Summary of the overall study and its limitations: PCR may preferentially amplify shorter templates, but because patient and control samples were amplified and corrected together, any resulting skew would affect both groups equally. Because cDNA was sequenced instead of genomic DNA, activated cells with high expression could be over-represented, although the groups did not differ in activation or CD3 levels. Naive, central memory and regulatory TCRB repertoires appeared to be more similar among patients than among healthy donors. A moderate but significant shortening of TCRB CDR3 length was observed in type 1 diabetes patients in all four CD4+ subsets. Only small numbers of individuals were included in the HLA sub-analyses, which left unresolved whether HLA type had any influence on TCRB rearrangement. At VDJ recombination sites, type 1 diabetes patients had fewer insertions and more deleted nucleotides, which implies abnormalities in thymic rearrangement.

From each donor, a single peripheral blood sample of about 100 mL on average was drawn into heparinised tubes. A BD FACSAria II was used to sort naive, central memory, regulatory and stem cell-like memory CD4+ T cells with a panel that included CD45RO, CCR7, CD25, CD127, CD95 and CD27. A purity above 98% was achieved for all sorted populations. Right away, PBMCs were isolated by Lymphoprep density gradient centrifugation and were stained directly, with no culture step. Samples were stained and sorted in pairs, with one healthy donor and one patient per experiment, so that batch effects were minimized.

This sequence originates from a man aged 25 to 45 with type 1 diabetes. The chain uses TRBV30 and TRBJ1-4, and the D gene may be TRBD1, 6 bases matching. Sequencing was performed on central memory CD4+ T cells from blood. The DNA is as follows: TGTGCCGTACAACCGGGACATGCTAATGAAAAACTGTTTTTT. It specifies CAVQPGHANEKLFF.